The clone carrying this T cell receptor (beta chain) has more than one count but fewer than ten. The antigen is undetermined. The TCRbeta library incorporated unique molecular identifiers. Via MiXCR, TCRdb re-called the PCR reads, giving one row per CDR3 protein. This table holds approximately 300,000 distinct CDR3 sequences, almost 8% found once. The sample belongs to a study of T-cell reconstitution after alpha-beta-depleted transplantation in children. Study-wide findings and caveats: Fresh T-cell production supplied most of the T-cell counts and diversity seen one year after transplant. It was surviving recipient T cells and thymic progenitors that gave some patients high TCRbeta diversity at day 60. Reportedly, alpha-beta T cells present about two months post-transplant originated from several hundred expanded clones of graft origin.

Sequences were derived from peripheral blood, sampled 360 days after TCRalphabeta/CD19-depleted stem cell transplant. The clonotype was recovered from a female patient aged 2-10 years who had a stem cell transplant for Fanconi anemia, so the T cells may come from the graft donor.

The chain's CDR3 is CASSQDSGGRNYGYTF. For the CDR3, the DNA is TGTGCCAGCAGCCAGGATAGCGGGGGCCGAAACTATGGCTACACCTTC. The chain joins TRBV4-2 to TRBJ1-2, with a possible D match to TRBD1 (6 bases). The CDR3 contains 16 residues. The V gene lost 3 bases and the J gene lost 2 bases, with 16 bases spanning the gap. CDR1 and CDR2 (germline): LGHNA, YNFKEQ.